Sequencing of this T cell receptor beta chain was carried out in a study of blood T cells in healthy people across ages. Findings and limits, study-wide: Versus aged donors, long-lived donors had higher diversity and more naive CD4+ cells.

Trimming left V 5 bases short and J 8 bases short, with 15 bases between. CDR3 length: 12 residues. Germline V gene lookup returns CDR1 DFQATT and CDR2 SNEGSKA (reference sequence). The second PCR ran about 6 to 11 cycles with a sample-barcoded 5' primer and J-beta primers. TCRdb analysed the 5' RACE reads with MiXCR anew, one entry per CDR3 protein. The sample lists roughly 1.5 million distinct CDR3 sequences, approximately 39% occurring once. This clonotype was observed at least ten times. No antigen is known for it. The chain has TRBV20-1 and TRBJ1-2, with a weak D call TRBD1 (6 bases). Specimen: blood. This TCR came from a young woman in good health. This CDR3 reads CSAPTGLRGYTF. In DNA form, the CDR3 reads TGCAGTGCTCCTACAGGGCTTCGGGGCTACACCTTC.